The sample holds one count of the clone carrying this TCR beta chain. Sequencing used immunoSEQ multiplex PCR; TCRdb keeps in-frame clones, though not all of them. The sample holds around 99,000 clones, 88% seen once. The data stem from a study of cytomegalovirus exposure and HLA in healthy donors. Separate from the 666-subject first cohort was the roughly 120-subject validation cohort, to which the donors belonged. Material: PBMCs. The receptor comes from a woman aged 18-30 years in good health and CMV-seronegative.

In nucleotides, the CDR3 is TGCGCCAGCAGCTTAGGACTAGCGGGGCTCTACGAGCAGTACTTC. As protein: CASSLGLAGLYEQYF. The rearrangement joins TRBV5-1 to TRBJ2-7; TRBD2 aligns across 12 bases. Germline V gene sequence: CDR1 SGHRS, CDR2 YFSETQ. The CDR3 runs to 15 residues. V lost 2 bases to trimming and J lost 3 bases; unmatched junction nucleotides: 3.